The 29 T cell receptor beta chains given below trace back to one sample, sequenced in a study of CD8+ T cells in alopecia areata. RNA was extracted and reverse transcribed into cDNA as the sequencing template. TCRdb keeps only in-frame clones here, not all; method: immunoSEQ multiplex PCR. Of about 97,000 clones in the sample, 35% to 45% are singletons; the top ten hold roughly 1.3%. Sequenced material: CD4+ T cells sorted from blood. Receptors were obtained from a human donor with alopecia areata.

This clone came up a few times. The chain has TRBV7-2 and TRBJ2-3; 12 bases agree with TRBD2. The V gene's germline CDR1 is SGHTA and CDR2 FQGNSA. The J segment lost 1 base and the V segment lost 1 base, leaving 6 bases of the junction unmatched. The CDR3 consists of 18 residues. The DNA of the CDR3 is TGTGCCAGCAGCTTAGTTGGTCGGACTAGCGGGGGCACAGATACGCAGTATTTT. Protein sequence: CASSLVGRTSGGTDTQYF.

This clone was seen a handful of times. This chain uses TRBV20-1 with TRBJ2-7, with D uncertain. Trimming removed 7 bases from V and 4 bases from J, with 11 bases in between. This CDR3 is built from 11 residues. Looked up from germline, CDR1 is DFQATT and CDR2 is SNEGSKA (reference sequence). The CDR3 loop is CSGTVGYEQYF. In DNA form, the CDR3 reads TGCAGTGGGACGGTCGGATACGAGCAGTACTTC.

This clone was seen a few times. The gene calls are TRBV7-2 and TRBJ1-5; maybe TRBD1 (5 bases). Between the trimmed V and J ends, which lost 1 base and 0 bases, there was a span of 13 bases. The CDR3 is made up of 17 amino acids. The germline gives CDR1 SGHTA, CDR2 FQGNSA. As DNA, the CDR3 is TGTGCCAGCAGCTTAGGTTCAGGGACGTATAGCAATCAGCCCCAGCATTTT. As protein: CASSLGSGTYSNQPQHF.

The chain is built from TRBV6-6 and TRBJ2-5; D possibly uses TRBD1 or TRBD2 (6 bases each). This CDR3 has 16 residues. Trimming shortened V by 0 bases and J by 5 bases, and 16 bases separated the two germline ends. Germline values: CDR1 MNHNY, CDR2 SVGAGI (reference sequence). The CDR3, as DNA: TGTGCCAGCAGTTACTCGACCTCCGGGGGCGTGGAGACCCAGTACTTC. This translates into CASSYSTSGGVETQYF.

This clone was observed a handful of times. The chain employs TRBV7-2 and TRBJ1-1; 7 nucleotides match TRBD1. This CDR3 spans 15 amino acids. V lost 5 bases, J lost 1 base, and 7 bases stayed unmatched. Germline V CDR1 and CDR2: SGHTA, FQGNSA. The CDR3 spells CASSQLQGKNTEAFF. The CDR3, as DNA: TGTGCCAGCAGCCAACTACAGGGGAAGAACACTGAAGCTTTCTTT. The whole variable domain, remainder taken from reference TRBV7-2 and TRBJ1-1, is GAGVSQSPSNKVTEKGKDVELRCDPISGHTALYWYRQSLGQGLEFLIYFQGNSAPDKSGLPSDRFSAERTGGSVSTLTIQRTQQEDSAVYLCASSQLQGKNTEAFFGQGTRLTVV.

The rearrangement uses TRBV27 and TRBJ2-2; 10 nucleotides match TRBD2. The germline V gene has CDR1 MNHEY and CDR2 SMNVEV (reference sequence). The CDR3 is made up of 18 amino acids. Germline trimming cut 3 bases from V and 2 bases from J; bases unmatched to any gene: 9. The CDR3 spells CASSFPRLAGVNTGELFF. CDR3 DNA sequence: TGTGCCAGCAGTTTCCCCCGTCTAGCGGGAGTTAACACCGGGGAGCTGTTTTTT.

This clone occurred a few times. This chain connects TRBV15 to TRBJ2-1; TRBD1 is a possible D gene (5 bases). Germline V lookup: CDR1 LNHNV, CDR2 YYDKDF (reference sequence). Deletions cut 3 bases from V and 8 bases from J, with 11 bases between. The CDR3 is made up of 13 amino acids. The DNA for the CDR3 is TGTGCCACCAGCAGTATAGGGGCCGATGAGCAGTTCTTC. It specifies CATSSIGADEQFF.

The gene calls are TRBV7-9 and TRBJ1-1, with 7 nucleotides matching TRBD1. This CDR3 is 13 amino acids long. From germline, CDR1 is SEHNR and CDR2 FQNEAQ (reference sequence). The junction had 4 bases not matched to a gene; V was cut back by 5 bases and J by 4 bases. CDR3 sequence (DNA): TGTGCCAGCAGCCTCGACAGGGCCACTGAAGCTTTCTTT. Translating gives CASSLDRATEAFF.

The rearrangement links TRBV23-1 to TRBJ2-7, with TRBD2 as a possible D gene (6 bases). TRBV23-1 is flagged as an ORF with uncertain function. V was clipped by 0 bases and J by 7 bases, with 10 bases between them. CDR3 length: 13 amino acids. The CDR3 protein is CASSQSRDGEQYF. The CDR3 DNA follows: TGCGCCAGCAGTCAATCGCGGGACGGGGAGCAGTACTTC.

In its sample, this clone was seen a few times. The chain combines TRBV23-1 with TRBJ2-6; D uncertain. TRBV23-1 is filed as an ORF, its function uncertain. The ends were cut back, 8 bases at V and 0 bases at J, with 14 bases in the middle. This CDR3 contains 16 residues. The CDR3 DNA follows: TGCGCCAGCGGTCCTGCCCCGAACTCTGGGGCCAACGTCCTGACTTTC. Its protein product is CASGPAPNSGANVLTF.

A remark on this clone: One junction end disagrees with the germline gene, perhaps due to a read error. The chain joins TRBV20-1 to TRBJ2-5, with D unclear. Germline-derived CDR1 and CDR2 are DFQATT and SNEGSKA (reference sequence). CDR3 length: 11 amino acids. CDR3 residues: CSSSPEETQYF. The CDR3 region has the DNA TGCAGTTCTAGTCCCGAAGAGACCCAGTACTTC.

The rearrangement links TRBV27 to TRBJ2-7; D gene unclear. Between the trimmed V and J ends, which lost 6 bases and 6 bases, there was a span of 18 bases. The CDR3 contains 14 residues. Germline assignment: CDR1 MNHEY and CDR2 SMNVEV (reference sequence). The CDR3: CASSRDTIASEQYF. Here the CDR3 DNA reads TGTGCCAGCAGCAGAGACACGATCGCTAGCGAGCAGTACTTC.

The chain has TRBV9 and TRBJ2-4, with unresolved D. CDR1 is SGDLS and CDR2 is YYNGEE in the germline V gene. Trimming cost V 3 bases and J 0 bases, with 4 bases left between them. This CDR3 is 13 amino acids long. CDR3 sequence: CASSGLAKNIQYF. The CDR3, as DNA: TGTGCCAGCAGCGGACTAGCCAAAAACATTCAGTACTTC.

The chain uses TRBV30 and TRBJ2-7, with 11 positions matching TRBD1. The germline V gene encodes CDR1 GTSNPN and CDR2 SVGIG (reference sequence). The CDR3 is 15 residues long. Trimming cost V 0 bases and J 3 bases; bases outside gene matches: 4. CDR3 protein: CAWSVPGTGGYEQYF. Here the CDR3 DNA reads TGTGCCTGGAGTGTACCAGGGACAGGGGGCTACGAGCAGTACTTC.

The J gene is TRBJ1-1, the V gene TRBV29-1; D is undetermined. This CDR3 region has 12 residues. V was pared by 3 bases and J by 5 bases, with 10 bases between. Per germline, CDR1 SQVTM and CDR2 ANQGSEA. The CDR3 spells CSVDAVGTEAFF. The CDR3 DNA follows: TGCAGCGTTGACGCGGTTGGAACTGAAGCTTTCTTT.

The chain joins TRBV5-1 to TRBJ2-1, with TRBD1 matching over 8 bases. The CDR3 covers 15 residues. CDR1 SGHRS and CDR2 YFSETQ come from the germline V gene. V dropped 4 bases and J dropped 7; count of bases not matched to a gene: 10. The CDR3 DNA follows: TGCGCCAGCAGCCGCAGGGGGCGGGCCAATAATGAGCAGTTCTTC. Its translation is CASSRRGRANNEQFF.

The rearrangement uses TRBV4-3 and TRBJ2-7, with unresolved D. The CDR3 has 13 amino acids. Germline V gene lookup returns CDR1 LGHNA and CDR2 YSLEER. Between the trimmed V and J ends, which lost 4 bases and 7 bases, there was a span of 14 bases. For the CDR3, the DNA is TGCGCCAGCAGCCGAACTACAGTTCAGGAGCAGTACTTC. It encodes CASSRTTVQEQYF.

This clone was observed a few times. The genes are TRBV6-6 and TRBJ1-1, with D perhaps TRBD1 (5 bases). V gave up 0 bases and J gave up 11 bases, with 19 bases separating them. The CDR3 spans 15 residues. Germline-derived CDR1 and CDR2 are MNHNY and SVGAGI (reference sequence). CDR3 sequence (DNA): TGTGCCAGCAGTTACTCCCATGACAGATTTAATCAGGCTTTCTTT. The encoded protein is CASSYSHDRFNQAFF.

J is TRBJ1-4 and V is TRBV29-1, with no clear D. Germline CDR1 reads SQVTM; CDR2 reads ANQGSEA. V shed 7 bases and J shed 0 bases, with 9 bases lying between them. The CDR3 contains 13 residues. CDR3 nucleotides: TGCAGCGCAGTGCCTACAACTAATGAAAAACTGTTTTTT. Its translation is CSAVPTTNEKLFF.

The chain's CDR3 is CASSQDVPSGSFFGELFF. The CDR3 DNA reads TGCGCCAGCAGCCAAGATGTCCCTAGCGGGAGTTTTTTCGGGGAGCTGTTTTTT. The rearrangement links TRBV4-1 to TRBJ2-2; 10 bases are shared with TRBD2. J gave up 7 bases and V 0 bases, and 11 bases lay outside the gene matches. The CDR3 loop spans 18 amino acids. The V gene's germline CDR1 is MGHRA and CDR2 YSYEKL.

This chain connects TRBV6-5 to TRBJ2-7, with no clear D. This CDR3 has 14 amino acids. Trimming took 4 bases from V and 4 from J, leaving 14 bases between them. Germline CDR1 reads MNHEY; CDR2 reads SVGAGI. Written as DNA, the CDR3 is TGTGCCAGCAGTTCACCAGACCCGGCTTACGAGCAGTACTTC. Residues: CASSSPDPAYEQYF.

V is TRBV11-2 and J is TRBJ1-1; possible D gene TRBD1, 6 bases. The germline V gene encodes CDR1 SGHAT and CDR2 FQNNGV. V lost 1 base and J 11 bases, leaving 14 bases between the germline ends. This CDR3 has 13 amino acids. This CDR3 is CASSLGPDRLAFF. The DNA for the CDR3 is TGTGCCAGCAGCTTAGGACCGGACAGACTTGCTTTCTTT. The full variable domain, in which reference TRBV11-2 and TRBJ1-1 provide the parts outside the CDR3, is EAGVAQSPRYKIIEKRQSVAFWCNPISGHATLYWYQQILGQGPKLLIQFQNNGVVDDSQLPKDRFSAERLKGVDSTLKIQPAKLEDSAVYLCASSLGPDRLAFFGQGTRLTVV.

The chain joins TRBV7-2 to TRBJ2-3; TRBD2 might be the D (6 bases). CDR3 length: 13 residues. In germline, CDR1 is SGHTA, CDR2 FQGNSA. The V end was cut by 8 bases, the J end by 6 bases, with 15 bases between. CDR3 bases: TGTGCCAGCCTATTGACTAGTGCGGATACGCAGTATTTT. Translation gives CASLLTSADTQYF.

The chain uses TRBV29-1 and TRBJ2-3; 10 bases fit TRBD2. With 3 bases clipped from V and 6 bases from J, the junction kept 3 bases outside the gene matches. In germline, CDR1 is SQVTM, CDR2 ANQGSEA. The CDR3 contains 13 residues. CDR3 nucleotide sequence: TGCAGCGTTGATTTAGCGGGAGGCGATACGCAGTATTTT. Translating gives CSVDLAGGDTQYF.

The chain is built from TRBV5-1 and TRBJ1-2; D is unresolved. The CDR3 totals 14 residues. V was pared by 4 bases and J by 2 bases, with 12 bases between. Germline CDR1 is SGHRS and CDR2 is YFSETQ. The CDR3: CASSVGGKNYGYTF. Written as DNA, the CDR3 is TGCGCCAGCAGCGTCGGCGGGAAAAACTATGGCTACACCTTC.

A few counts support this clone. V is TRBV28 and J is TRBJ2-4, with a possible D match to TRBD2 (6 bases). The CDR3 has 15 amino acids. V was pared by 10 bases and J by 1 base, with 17 bases between. Per germline, CDR1 MDHEN and CDR2 SYDVKM. DNA of the CDR3: TGTGCCACGCGCGAGCCCGCGGGGGCCAAAAACATTCAGTACTTC. Its protein is CATREPAGAKNIQYF.

This clone was detected a few times. The gene calls are TRBV4-1 and TRBJ2-7; D call uncertain. The ends were cut back, 4 bases at V and 3 bases at J, with 16 bases in the middle. Germline V gene data show CDR1 as MGHRA and CDR2 as YSYEKL. This CDR3 is 15 amino acids long. The CDR3 loop reads CASSRGLELLYEQYF. As DNA, the CDR3 is TGCGCCAGCAGCCGAGGTCTCGAGCTTCTCTACGAGCAGTACTTC.

The rearrangement links TRBV29-1 to TRBJ1-1, with D uncertain. With 1 base removed from V and 0 bases from J, the gap between germline ends came to 6 bases. This CDR3 is 13 amino acids long. The germline gives CDR1 SQVTM, CDR2 ANQGSEA. The CDR3 region has the DNA TGCAGCGTTGAAGCGAGGGTGAACACTGAAGCTTTCTTT. It yields the protein CSVEARVNTEAFF.

This chain links TRBV18 with TRBJ1-5; D may be TRBD1 (6 bases). Germline assignment: CDR1 KGHSH and CDR2 LQKENI. The CDR3 spans 15 residues. Deletions cut 8 bases from V and 4 bases from J, with 18 bases between. The DNA for the CDR3 is TGTGCCAGCACTTCTACAGGGTGGGGAAATCAGCCCCAGCATTTT. This encodes CASTSTGWGNQPQHF.